This T cell receptor (beta chain) was captured by sequencing in a study of T cell repertoires in cytomegalovirus infection. Study background: Indications of both CMV infection and matching HLA type were provided by public TCR beta signatures.

As to this clonotype: No antigen is known for it. This may come from a read error, since a much larger clone is one base off.

TCRdb reprocessed the reads via MiXCR and lists one record per CDR3 protein. Of 250,000 or so distinct CDR3 sequences listed, 17% were seen once; the top ten hold about 45%. The study, taken as a whole, reports: In two of eight donors, the top clonotype was HLA-C-restricted CMV-specific. Adding up the frequency of public TCR beta families identified people who carried CMV plus the relevant HLA.

The TCR originated in a human donor in good health (CMV status not recorded). Some clones in this sample may be carry-over from other donors' samples. The sequencing input was CD8+ T cells from PBMCs.

CDR3 sequence reads: CASGLGMNQESQYF. In DNA, the CDR3 is TGTGCCAGCGGCCTGGGTATGAACCAAGAGTCCCAGTACTTC. The rearrangement links TRBV7-4 to TRBJ2-5; D gene uncertain. This CDR3 comprises 14 residues. The germline gives CDR1 SGHVT, CDR2 SQSDAQ. Based on the CDR3 plus reference TRBV7-4 and TRBJ2-5, the full variable domain is GAGVSQSPRYKVAKRGRDVALRCDSISGHVTLYWYRQTLGQGSEVLTYSQSDAQRDKSGRPSGRFSAERPERSVSTLKIQRTEQGDSAVYLCASGLGMNQESQYFGPGTRLLVL.